Listed below are T cell receptor beta chains from one sample, sequenced in a study of draining lymph node invasion in breast cancer. TCRdb re-analysed the bulk RNA-seq reads in MiXCR, keeping a single row per CDR3 protein. The table has over 3,000 distinct CDR3 sequences, around 78% seen once. Sequenced sample: sorted memory CD4+ effector T cells from a lymph node. The receptors here all came from a female donor with luminal breast cancer. CDR3s include the opening cysteine and the closing phenylalanine or tryptophan. Fields, in order: V gene, clone size, J gene, D gene, CDR3 length, CDR3 protein, CDR3 DNA. D genes are given only for firm matches. Expanded clones get a size class; other rows say once, few or many, or leave the size out.

V: TRBV18; size: once; J: TRBJ1-4; D: TRBD1; length: 16; CDR3: CASSPRIGGTDEKLFF; DNA: TGTGCCAGCTCACCACGAATCGGAGGGACAGACGAAAAACTGTTTTTT
V: TRBV5-1; size: .; J: TRBJ1-1; D: .; length: 16; CDR3: CASSTRPPGLGTEAFF; DNA: TGCGCCAGCAGCACGCGGCCGCCAGGGTTGGGCACTGAAGCTTTCTTT
V: TRBV27; size: once; J: TRBJ1-2; D: .; length: 15; CDR3: CASSIKTGQQYGYTF; DNA: TGTGCCAGCAGTATCAAAACGGGACAACAGTATGGCTACACCTTC
V: TRBV20-1; size: .; J: TRBJ2-1; D: TRBD2; length: 15; CDR3: CSARDASGSPFEQFF; DNA: TGCAGTGCTAGAGATGCGAGCGGGAGCCCCTTTGAGCAGTTCTTC
V: TRBV5-1; size: .; J: TRBJ1-4; D: .; length: 17; CDR3: CASSLQQPTATNEKLFF; DNA: TGCGCCAGCAGCTTGCAGCAGCCAACTGCAACTAATGAAAAACTGTTTTTT
V: TRBV7-6; size: .; J: TRBJ2-4; D: .; length: 12; CDR3: CASSPDGNIQYF; DNA: TGTGCCAGCAGCCCCGACGGTAACATTCAGTACTTC
V: TRBV4-1; size: .; J: TRBJ1-2; D: TRBD1; length: 15; CDR3: CASSHDYDRGGGYTF; DNA: TGCGCCAGCAGCCATGACTACGACAGGGGGGGAGGCTACACCTTC
V: TRBV5-6; size: once; J: TRBJ1-1; D: .; length: 13; CDR3: CASSSRVHTVAFF; DNA: TGTGCCAGCAGCTCCAGGGTCCACACTGTAGCTTTCTTT
V: TRBV7-8; size: .; J: TRBJ2-2; D: .; length: 15; CDR3: CASSLRETNTGELFF; DNA: TGTGCCAGCAGCTTACGTGAAACGAACACCGGGGAGCTGTTTTTT
V: TRBV7-9; size: .; J: TRBJ1-5; D: .; length: 14; CDR3: CASSRDISNQPQHF; DNA: TGTGCCAGCAGCCGGGACATAAGCAATCAGCCCCAGCATTTT
V: TRBV3-1; size: .; J: TRBJ1-1; D: .; length: 13; CDR3: CASSQVRGTEAFF; DNA: TGTGCCAGCAGCCAAGTGAGGGGGACTGAAGCTTTCTTT
V: TRBV5-1; size: .; J: TRBJ2-3; D: .; length: 14; CDR3: CASSLGGRTDTQYF; DNA: TGCGCCAGCAGCTTGGGGGGGCGTACAGATACGCAGTATTTT
V: TRBV20-1; size: few; J: TRBJ1-6; D: .; length: 15; CDR3: CSANPRGFYNSPLHF; DNA: TGCAGTGCGAATCCCAGGGGCTTCTATAATTCACCCCTCCACTTT
V: TRBV10-3; size: .; J: TRBJ1-5; D: .; length: 14; CDR3: CAISESREEQPQHF; DNA: TGTGCCATCAGTGAGTCCAGGGAGGAGCAGCCCCAGCATTTT
V: TRBV20-1; size: .; J: TRBJ2-2; D: TRBD1; length: 14; CDR3: CSAPRTGAGGELFF; DNA: TGCAGTGCCCCTCGGACAGGGGCGGGCGGGGAGCTGTTTTTT
V: TRBV18; size: .; J: TRBJ2-3; D: .; length: 13; CDR3: CASSPETSDTQYF; DNA: TGTGCCAGCTCACCAGAGACCTCAGATACGCAGTATTTT
V: TRBV25-1; size: .; J: TRBJ2-1; D: .; length: 16; CDR3: CASSDTMRGQINEQFF; DNA: TGTGCCAGCAGTGATACTATGCGAGGACAAATCAATGAGCAGTTCTTC
V: TRBV19; size: .; J: TRBJ1-2; D: TRBD1; length: 15; CDR3: CASSVSGTGEDGYTF; DNA: TGTGCCAGTAGTGTATCCGGTACAGGGGAGGATGGCTACACCTTC
V: TRBV27; size: .; J: TRBJ2-1; D: .; length: 12; CDR3: CASSLGVSEQFF; DNA: TGTGCCAGCAGTTTAGGGGTGAGTGAGCAGTTCTTC
V: TRBV5-1; size: .; J: TRBJ1-1; D: TRBD1; length: 14; CDR3: CASSTGQGATEAFF; DNA: TGCGCCAGCAGCACGGGACAGGGGGCCACTGAAGCTTTCTTT
V: TRBV3-1; size: few; J: TRBJ1-2; D: .; length: 13; CDR3: CASSPSGLHGYTF; DNA: TGTGCCAGCAGCCCCTCGGGGCTACATGGCTACACCTTC
V: TRBV4-2; size: few; J: TRBJ2-7; D: TRBD2; length: 16; CDR3: CASSRVSGGTSYEQYF; DNA: TGTGCCAGCAGCCGGGTTAGCGGGGGGACCTCCTACGAGCAGTACTTC
V: TRBV6-1; size: once; J: TRBJ2-1; D: .; length: 16; CDR3: CASSPDRASSYNEQFF; DNA: TGTGCCAGCAGCCCAGACCGGGCCAGCTCCTACAATGAGCAGTTCTTC
V: TRBV29-1; size: .; J: TRBJ1-2; D: .; length: 12; CDR3: CSVANRVEGYTF; DNA: TGCAGCGTTGCCAACAGGGTTGAGGGCTACACCTTC
V: TRBV20-1; size: .; J: TRBJ1-3; D: TRBD1; length: 15; CDR3: CSARDSQGAGNTIYF; DNA: TGCAGTGCTAGAGACAGCCAGGGGGCTGGAAACACCATATATTTT
V: TRBV5-1; size: few; J: TRBJ1-6; D: .; length: 15; CDR3: CASSLGEVGNSPLHF; DNA: TGCGCCAGCAGCTTGGGGGAAGTTGGAAATTCACCCCTCCACTTT
V: TRBV5-1; size: .; J: TRBJ2-2; D: .; length: 16; CDR3: CASRKVQSPNTGELFF; DNA: TGCGCCAGCAGGAAAGTCCAGTCCCCGAACACCGGGGAGCTGTTTTTT
V: TRBV30; size: once; J: TRBJ2-2; D: .; length: 15; CDR3: CAWSTQQGRTGELFF; DNA: TGTGCCTGGAGTACGCAACAGGGAAGGACCGGGGAGCTGTTTTTT
V: TRBV5-1; size: .; J: TRBJ2-1; D: .; length: 15; CDR3: CASSREPQAHNEQFF; DNA: TGCGCCAGCAGCCGGGAGCCCCAGGCCCACAATGAGCAGTTCTTC
V: TRBV5-1; size: .; J: TRBJ2-6; D: .; length: 14; CDR3: CASGSDSGANVLTF; DNA: TGCGCCAGCGGCTCAGACTCTGGGGCCAACGTCCTGACTTTC
V: TRBV7-7; size: .; J: TRBJ2-1; D: .; length: 13; CDR3: CASSPSPGNEQFF; DNA: TGTGCTAGCAGCCCGAGTCCAGGGAATGAGCAGTTCTTC
V: TRBV5-6; size: .; J: TRBJ2-3; D: TRBD1; length: 16; CDR3: CASSWTGAEAVDTQYF; DNA: TGTGCCAGCAGCTGGACAGGGGCCGAGGCGGTAGATACGCAGTATTTT
V: TRBV5-4; size: .; J: TRBJ1-5; D: .; length: 14; CDR3: CASSLNGGDQPQHF; DNA: TGTGCCAGCAGCTTGAACGGGGGCGATCAGCCCCAGCATTTT
V: TRBV12-3/TRBV12-4; size: few; J: TRBJ1-6; D: TRBD1; length: 14; CDR3: CASSLQGARSPLHF; DNA: TGTGCCAGCAGCCTACAGGGGGCACGCTCACCCCTCCACTTT
V: TRBV5-1; size: .; J: TRBJ2-7; D: .; length: 14; CDR3: CASSSMGEASEQYF; DNA: TGCGCCAGCAGCTCGATGGGGGAGGCATCCGAGCAGTACTTC
V: TRBV5-4; size: .; J: TRBJ2-1; D: TRBD1; length: 15; CDR3: CASSLEDRSYNEQFF; DNA: TGTGCCAGCAGCTTGGAGGACAGGTCCTACAATGAGCAGTTCTTC